Each of the 4 T cell receptor beta chains below was sequenced from the same sample in a study of shared clonotypes between healthy human individuals (dated by TCRdb to the early 2020s). The protocol used for the library was the immunoSEQ multiplex PCR assay. The source is immuneACCESS, and TCRdb retained only in-frame sequences with V and J called. Part of the clones is not carried over; for the studies checked, unresolved V genes explain less than half of this, and the remainder is unexplained. The sample records some 2,000,000 clones, 95% of which are singletons. Of the sample, under 0.15% falls within the top ten clones. The source material was naive CD4+ T cells sorted from blood. The sample's cell subset or site label, decoded: CD45RA+ positively selected. All receptors derive from a man younger than 35 in good health.

The rearrangement links TRBV6-1 to TRBJ2-7, with D perhaps TRBD1 (6 bases). Trimming left V 5 bases short and J 9 bases short, with 17 bases between. Germline V CDR1 and CDR2: MNHNS, SASEGT. The CDR3 covers 13 residues. CDR3: CASSPGVAMGQYF. The CDR3, as DNA: TGTGCCAGCAGTCCAGGGGTCGCGATGGGGCAGTACTTC.

This clone was picked up one time. This chain uses TRBV27 with TRBJ2-3, with 11 bases matching TRBD1. CDR3 length equals 18 residues. J gave up 4 bases and V 4 bases, and 13 bases lay outside the gene matches. Per the germline V gene, CDR1 is MNHEY and CDR2 is SMNVEV (reference sequence). CDR3 amino acids: CASSSRPGTGGKSDTQYF. As DNA, the CDR3 is TGTGCCAGCAGTTCGCGTCCCGGGACAGGGGGAAAATCAGATACGCAGTATTTT.

The chain has TRBV5-1 and TRBJ2-3, with TRBD1 identical over 9 bases. Germline V gene data show CDR1 as SGHRS and CDR2 as YFSETQ. There are 14 residues in the CDR3. The trim removed 4 bases at V and 5 bases at J, leaving 5 bases unmatched. The CDR3 region is CASSKTGGEDTQYF. CDR3 coding DNA: TGCGCCAGCAGCAAGACAGGGGGGGAAGATACGCAGTATTTT.

This chain connects TRBV15 to TRBJ1-6, with D maybe TRBD1 (5 bases). Per germline, CDR1 LNHNV and CDR2 YYDKDF (reference sequence). V lost 2 bases and J lost 5, with 13 bases in between. This CDR3 has 16 amino acids. DNA of the CDR3: TGTGCCACCAGCAGAATTCCGGGGCTGAATAATTCACCCCTCCACTTT. It yields the protein CATSRIPGLNNSPLHF.